These 11 T cell receptor beta chains were all obtained from the same sample, sequenced in a study of T cell responses to AZD1222 COVID-19 vaccine. Libraries were prepared by immunoSEQ multiplex PCR; TCRdb keeps only in-frame clonotypes and omits some of them. This table holds 150,000 or so clones, over 80% found once. The sample here was peripheral blood, taken 28 days after the second AZD1222 dose. These receptors all stem from an adult who received the AZD1222 COVID-19 vaccine.

The rearrangement links TRBV19 to TRBJ1-4; 7 positions match TRBD1. The V gene's germline CDR1 is LNHDA and CDR2 SQIVND (reference sequence). V was pared by 6 bases and J by 0 bases, with 4 bases of the junction left unmatched. This CDR3 region has 15 residues. This CDR3 reads CASSLGGATNEKLFF. DNA of the CDR3: TGTGCCAGTAGCTTAGGGGGCGCAACTAATGAAAAACTGTTTTTT. The complete variable domain, with remaining parts taken from reference TRBV19 and TRBJ1-4, reads DGGITQSPKYLFRKEGQNVTLSCEQNLNHDAMYWYRQDPGQGLRLIYYSQIVNDFQKGDIAEGYSVSREKKESFPLTVTSAQKNPTAFYLCASSLGGATNEKLFFGSGTQLSVL.

The rearrangement uses TRBV19 and TRBJ2-2; D unclear. Germline CDR1 reads LNHDA; CDR2 reads SQIVND (reference sequence). Trimming stripped 3 bases from V and 0 bases from J, with 17 bases between. This CDR3 comprises 18 residues. The chain's CDR3 is CASSIWMEPVANTGELFF. The CDR3 DNA reads as TGTGCCAGTAGTATTTGGATGGAGCCAGTCGCGAACACCGGGGAGCTGTTTTTT.

In its sample, this clone was seen many times. The V gene is TRBV6-1, the J gene TRBJ2-7; 7 bases map to TRBD2. The CDR3 has 15 amino acids. Trimming removed 3 bases from V and 1 base from J; junction bases left unmatched: 6. Germline V gene data show CDR1 as MNHNS and CDR2 as SASEGT. CDR3 DNA: TGTGCCAGCAGTGAGGGGGATAGCGGGTCCTACGAGCAGTACTTC. This sequence encodes CASSEGDSGSYEQYF.

The J gene is TRBJ1-3, the V gene TRBV19; D is unresolved. V lost 2 bases and J lost 0, with 8 bases in between. The CDR3 consists of 15 residues. The germline V gene has CDR1 LNHDA and CDR2 SQIVND (reference sequence). The chain's CDR3 is CASSILTLSGNTIYF. CDR3 sequence (DNA): TGTGCCAGTAGTATATTGACCCTCTCTGGAAACACCATATATTTT.

The chain employs TRBV9 and TRBJ1-2, with D possibly matching TRBD1 (5 bases). This CDR3 comprises 15 residues. Germline values: CDR1 SGDLS, CDR2 YYNGEE. Trimming left V 4 bases short and J 5 bases short, with 18 bases between. CDR3 sequence (DNA): TGTGCCAGCAGCCCAGGGCCAGGAGACCAGTATGGCTACACCTTC. This codes for CASSPGPGDQYGYTF.

This chain links TRBV4-3 with TRBJ2-3, with D possibly matching TRBD1 (5 bases). The V and J ends lost 0 bases and 0 bases respectively, with 10 bases between them. The CDR3 is 16 residues long. CDR1 and CDR2 (germline): LGHNA, YSLEER. The CDR3 here is CASSQEGAGSTDTQYF. DNA of the CDR3: TGCGCCAGCAGCCAAGAAGGGGCTGGGAGCACAGATACGCAGTATTTT.

The chain uses TRBV4-1 and TRBJ1-1; D is unclear. CDR1 is MGHRA, CDR2 YSYEKL, per germline. The CDR3 contains 15 residues. V lost 1 base to trimming and J lost 1 base, with 10 bases between them. CDR3 residues: CASSQVPEGNTEAFF. DNA for the CDR3: TGCGCCAGCAGCCAAGTACCCGAGGGGAACACTGAAGCTTTCTTT.

The V gene is TRBV5-1, the J gene TRBJ2-3, with 14 bases identical to TRBD2. There are 16 residues in the CDR3. CDR1 is SGHRS, CDR2 YFSETQ, per germline. The ends lost 4 bases at V and 3 bases at J; junction bases unmatched: 4. The CDR3 spells CASSPGTSGGTDTQYF. The CDR3 DNA reads as TGCGCCAGCAGCCCGGGGACTAGCGGGGGAACAGATACGCAGTATTTT.

The rearrangement uses TRBV4-3 and TRBJ1-5, with D tentatively TRBD1 (5 bases). Per germline, CDR1 LGHNA and CDR2 YSLEER. V lost 0 bases and J 7 bases, leaving 10 bases between the germline ends. CDR3 size: 14 residues. CDR3 amino acids: CASSQDRWGQPQHF. The CDR3 coding sequence is TGCGCCAGCAGCCAAGATCGATGGGGCCAGCCCCAGCATTTT.

This chain connects TRBV11-3 to TRBJ2-1, with D uncertain. V lost 0 bases and J lost 0, with 9 bases in between. CDR1 is SGHNT, CDR2 YENEEA, per germline. The CDR3 contains 16 residues. The CDR3 reads CASSLEGRSSYNEQFF. The CDR3 bases are TGTGCCAGCAGCTTAGAGGGCAGAAGCTCCTACAATGAGCAGTTCTTC.

The chain employs TRBV7-2 and TRBJ1-3; the D gene is possibly TRBD1 (6 bases). There are 16 residues in the CDR3. Germline loops: CDR1 SGHTA, CDR2 FQGNSA. V dropped 0 bases and J dropped 0 bases, with 9 bases sitting between them. CDR3 in DNA: TGTGCCAGCAGCTTAGCCGGGGGGCACTCTGGAAACACCATATATTTT. It specifies CASSLAGGHSGNTIYF.